Below, one TCR beta chain is given with its context. Participants came from roughly 24 US areas, aged about 18 to 100 years. This entry comes from a study of blood T cell repertoires in COVID-19. Study summary: Recovered participants had two consecutive negative NP/OP PCR tests, healthcare professional clearance, or symptom resolution. T cells, B-cell-depleted T cells, or PBMCs supplied cDNA or gDNA.

In the authors' workflow: Nucleated cell counts were estimated from reference gene primer amplification. TCRdb's table, derived via immunoSEQ multiplex PCR, lists solely in-frame clones and lacks some. That table furnishes V, J and clone size, whereas the DNA furnished D and trimming. The sample lists fewer than 350,000 clones; about 88% were seen once. The CDR3 extends over 15 amino acids. V was clipped by 1 base and J by 2 bases, with 9 bases between them. Germline V gives CDR1 LGHNA, CDR2 YSLEER. The specimen was PBMCs or T cells enriched from blood (not recorded which). J is TRBJ2-1 and V is TRBV4-3; D is perhaps TRBD2 (5 bases). This clonotype was obtained from a woman aged 55-70 years in a cohort exposed to, infected with or recovered from COVID-19 (not recorded which). The CDR3 DNA follows: TGCGCCAGCAGCCAAGGGACTCCCGCCTACAATGAGCAGTTCTTC. Amino acids: CASSQGTPAYNEQFF.